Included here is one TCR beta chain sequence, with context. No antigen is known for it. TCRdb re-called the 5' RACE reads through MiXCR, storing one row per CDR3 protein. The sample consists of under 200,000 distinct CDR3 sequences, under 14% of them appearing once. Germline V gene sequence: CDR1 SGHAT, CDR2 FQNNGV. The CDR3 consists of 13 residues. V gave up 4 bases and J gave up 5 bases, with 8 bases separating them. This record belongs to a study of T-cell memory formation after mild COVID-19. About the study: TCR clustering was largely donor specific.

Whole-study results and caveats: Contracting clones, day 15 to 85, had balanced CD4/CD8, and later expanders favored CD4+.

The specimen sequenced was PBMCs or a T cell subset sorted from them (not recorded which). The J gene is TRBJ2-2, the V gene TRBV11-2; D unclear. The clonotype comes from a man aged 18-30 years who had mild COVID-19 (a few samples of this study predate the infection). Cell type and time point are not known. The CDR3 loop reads CASSSTWTGELFF. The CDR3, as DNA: TGTGCCAGCAGCTCGACTTGGACCGGGGAGCTGTTTTTT.